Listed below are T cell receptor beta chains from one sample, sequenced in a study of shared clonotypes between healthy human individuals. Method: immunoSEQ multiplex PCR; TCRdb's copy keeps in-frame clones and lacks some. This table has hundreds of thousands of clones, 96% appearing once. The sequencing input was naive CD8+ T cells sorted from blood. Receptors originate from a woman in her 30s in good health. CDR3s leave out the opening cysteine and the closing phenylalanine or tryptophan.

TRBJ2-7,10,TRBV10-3,AISVSGGEQY
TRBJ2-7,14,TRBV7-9,ASSLVAGGVSYEQY
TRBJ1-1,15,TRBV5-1,ASSLYLGAGMNTEAF
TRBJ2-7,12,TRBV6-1,ASSESGQGFEQY
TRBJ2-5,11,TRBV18,ASSPDWEETQY
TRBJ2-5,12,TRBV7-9,ASSPMDREETQY
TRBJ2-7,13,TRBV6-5,ASSYGGHSGDEQY
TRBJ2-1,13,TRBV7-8,ASSSSGASYDEQF
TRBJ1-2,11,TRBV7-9,ASSLDGNYGYT
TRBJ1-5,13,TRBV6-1,ASSEFSRSNQPQH
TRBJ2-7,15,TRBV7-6,ASSLLQSQGPSYEQY
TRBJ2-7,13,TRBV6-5,ASSFGPGESYEQY
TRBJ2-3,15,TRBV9,ASSVEQLAGVGDTQY
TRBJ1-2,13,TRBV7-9,ASSLEVPTFYGYT
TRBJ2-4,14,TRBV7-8,ASSLGIRGLGSIQY
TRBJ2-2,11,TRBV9,ASSALEAGELF
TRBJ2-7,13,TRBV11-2,ASSSGGGLGYEQY
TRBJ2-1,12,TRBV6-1,ASTSSGSFNEQF
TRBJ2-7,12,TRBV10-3,AIRDPTGQDEQY
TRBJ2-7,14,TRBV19,ASRLSGRENLYEQY
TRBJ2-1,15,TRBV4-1,ASSQDTLAGTYNEQF
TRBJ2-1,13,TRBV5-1,ASRGAGASPWEQF
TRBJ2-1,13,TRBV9,ASSVASGWKNEQF
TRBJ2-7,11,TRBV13,ASSLGDRREQY
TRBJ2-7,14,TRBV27,ASSLVLGTEAYEQY
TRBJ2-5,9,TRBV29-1,SVEGQGPQY
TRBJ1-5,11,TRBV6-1,ASSEFSNQPQH
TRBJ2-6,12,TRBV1,TRNQAFGANVLT
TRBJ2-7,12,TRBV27,ASSFRTGRYEQY
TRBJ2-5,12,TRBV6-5,ASSYSGSEETQY